The source of this T cell receptor beta chain is a study of blood T cell repertoires in COVID-19. Study context: Acute-phase and convalescent COVID-19 samples originated in the United States, Italy and Spain. T cells, B-cell-depleted T cells, or PBMCs supplied cDNA or gDNA.

V gave up 1 base and J gave up 3 bases, with 6 bases separating them. The CDR3 loop spans 13 amino acids. The germline gives CDR1 SGHAT, CDR2 FQNNGV. This clone has just one count. Repertoires were generated with immunoSEQ multiplex PCR, while TCRdb's copy carries only in-frame clones and drops some. The sample has fewer than 250,000 clones, roughly four fifths seen once. This TCR was sampled from a woman in her seventies with acute or convalescent COVID-19. The sample comprised peripheral blood. The chain carries TRBV11-2 and TRBJ1-2, with D perhaps matching TRBD1 (5 bases). The CDR3 DNA follows: TGTGCCAGCAGCTTAGGACAGCACTATGGCTACACCTTC. Amino acid sequence: CASSLGQHYGYTF.